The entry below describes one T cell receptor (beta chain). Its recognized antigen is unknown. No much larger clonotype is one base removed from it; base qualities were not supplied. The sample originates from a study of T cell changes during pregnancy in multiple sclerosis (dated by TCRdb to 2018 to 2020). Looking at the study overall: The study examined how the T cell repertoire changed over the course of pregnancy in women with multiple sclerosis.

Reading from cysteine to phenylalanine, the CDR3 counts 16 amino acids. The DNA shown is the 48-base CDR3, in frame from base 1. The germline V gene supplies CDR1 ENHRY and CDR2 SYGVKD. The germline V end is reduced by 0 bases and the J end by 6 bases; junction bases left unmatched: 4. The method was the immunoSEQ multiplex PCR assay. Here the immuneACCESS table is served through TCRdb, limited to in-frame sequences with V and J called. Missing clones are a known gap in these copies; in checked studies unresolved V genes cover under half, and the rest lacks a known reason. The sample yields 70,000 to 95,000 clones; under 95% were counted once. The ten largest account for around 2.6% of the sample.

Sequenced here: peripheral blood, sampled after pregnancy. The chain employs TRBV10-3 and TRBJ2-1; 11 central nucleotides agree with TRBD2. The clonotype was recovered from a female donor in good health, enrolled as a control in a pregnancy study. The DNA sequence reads TGTGCCATCAGTGAGTCGTCTAGCGGGAGGATCAATGAGCAGTTCTTC. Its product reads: CAISESSSGRINEQFF.